The 9 T cell receptor beta chains presented below share a single source sample, sequenced in a study of CXCR3-negative and CXCR3-positive naive CD8 T cells. The method, 5' RACE with UMI labels, was used to prepare the TRB cDNA libraries. From its re-call of the 5' RACE reads, TCRdb lists each CDR3 protein once, without DNA. This sample's table reports about 8,000 distinct CDR3 sequences. Sequencing input: naive CXCR3- CD8+ T cells from blood. Subset meaning: CD45RO-CCR7+CD27+CD95- naive CD8+ T cells lacking CXCR3 (TNR3-). The receptor source for this set is a human donor in good health. Some clones in this sample may be carry-over from other donors' samples.

The J gene is TRBJ1-4, the V gene TRBV4-1. The CDR3 loop spans 13 amino acids. The germline V gene has CDR1 MGHRA and CDR2 YSYEKL. The CDR3 region is CASSHSRGEKLFF.

V gene TRBV7-6 combines with J gene TRBJ2-2; TCRdb designates TRBD1, a call that cannot be tested without DNA. The CDR3 loop spans 13 amino acids. CDR1 SGHVS and CDR2 FNYEAQ come from the germline V gene. The CDR3 loop reads CASSFGATGELFF.

This chain uses TRBV20-1 with TRBJ2-7; there is no DNA to check the TCRdb D call of TRBD1. In germline, CDR1 is DFQATT, CDR2 SNEGSKA (reference sequence). The CDR3 runs to 15 residues. The CDR3 protein is CSARDVLGQGSEQYF.

V is TRBV10-3 and J is TRBJ1-1. CDR1 is ENHRY, CDR2 SYGVKD, per germline. This CDR3 is 17 amino acids long. The CDR3 spells CAISSLYSGTASTEAFF.

This clonotype is classed as medium-sized by frequency. The V gene is TRBV5-1, the J gene TRBJ2-3; TCRdb's D call, TRBD2, is unchecked because there is no DNA. The CDR3 is 16 residues long. Germline CDR1 is SGHRS and CDR2 is YFSETQ. The CDR3 reads CASRSGLAAPTDTQYF. The full variable domain, rest sourced from reference TRBV5-1 and TRBJ2-3, is KAGVTQTPRYLIKTRGQQVTLSCSPISGHRSVSWYQQTPGQGLQFLFEYFSETQRNKGNFPGRFSGRQFSNSRSEMNVSTLELGDSALYLCASRSGLAAPTDTQYFGPGTRLTVL.

The chain employs TRBV5-1 and TRBJ2-7. Germline CDR1 SGHRS, CDR2 YFSETQ. The CDR3 is 13 residues long. CDR3 sequence: CASSLDTSYEQYF.

The chain recombines TRBV11-2 with TRBJ2-3; absent DNA, TCRdb's TRBD2 call cannot be checked. CDR1 is SGHAT, CDR2 FQNNGV, per germline. This CDR3 contains 12 residues. The chain's CDR3 is CASSPEADTQYF.

This clonotype is deemed medium-sized by its frequency. The chain joins TRBV12-3 or TRBV12-4 to TRBJ2-5. The CDR3 loop spans 11 amino acids. Here the CDR3 reads CASRVQETQYF.

V and J are TRBV29-1 and TRBJ2-1; TCRdb designates TRBD2, a call that cannot be tested without DNA. This CDR3 contains 14 residues. Germline lookup yields CDR1 SQVTM and CDR2 ANQGSEA. CDR3 sequence reads: CSAIAASSYNEQFF.